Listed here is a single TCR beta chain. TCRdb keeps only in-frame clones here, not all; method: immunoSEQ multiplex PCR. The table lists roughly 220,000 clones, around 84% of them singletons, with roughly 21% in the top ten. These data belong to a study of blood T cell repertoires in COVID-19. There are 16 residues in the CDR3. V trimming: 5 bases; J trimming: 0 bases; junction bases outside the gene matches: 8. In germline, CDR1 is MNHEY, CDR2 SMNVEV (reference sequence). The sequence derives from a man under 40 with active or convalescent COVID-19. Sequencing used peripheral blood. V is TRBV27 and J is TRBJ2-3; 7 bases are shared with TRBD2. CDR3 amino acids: CASSTQRGPSTDTQYF. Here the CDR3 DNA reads TGTGCCAGCAGTACCCAGCGGGGCCCTAGCACAGATACGCAGTATTTT.